This TCR beta chain was sequenced during a study of blood T cell repertoires in COVID-19. This CDR3 is 15 amino acids long. CDR1 SGHNT and CDR2 YYREEE come from the germline V gene (reference sequence). V gave up 3 bases and J gave up 3 bases, with 14 bases separating them. The protocol was immunoSEQ multiplex PCR, while the TCRdb copy is restricted to in-frame clones and leaves out a portion. Of about 83,000 clones listed, about 86% were seen once; the top ten hold approximately 22%. The rearrangement uses TRBV5-4 and TRBJ2-3; D is unresolved. This receptor was obtained from a woman of 80 years or more in a cohort sampled during active or convalescent COVID-19. Source material: peripheral blood. The CDR3 coding sequence is TGTGCCAGCAGCTCATCAGGCTTAAAGACAGATACGCAGTATTTT. Translating gives CASSSSGLKTDTQYF. The full variable domain, its missing parts supplied by reference TRBV5-4 and TRBJ2-3, is ETGVTQSPTHLIKTRGQQVTLRCSSQSGHNTVSWYQQALGQGPQFIFQYYREEENGRGNFPPRFSGLQFPNYSSELNVNALELDDSALYLCASSSSGLKTDTQYFGPGTRLTVL.